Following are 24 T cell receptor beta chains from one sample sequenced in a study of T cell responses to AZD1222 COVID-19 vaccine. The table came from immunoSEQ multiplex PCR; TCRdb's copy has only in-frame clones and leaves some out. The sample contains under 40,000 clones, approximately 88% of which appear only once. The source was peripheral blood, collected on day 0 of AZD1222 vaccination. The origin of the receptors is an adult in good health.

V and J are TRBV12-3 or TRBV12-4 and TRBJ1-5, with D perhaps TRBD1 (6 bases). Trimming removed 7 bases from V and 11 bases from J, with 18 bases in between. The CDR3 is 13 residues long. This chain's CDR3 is CASTEGGRQAQHF. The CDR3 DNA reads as TGTGCCAGCACCGAGGGGGGGCGCCAGGCCCAGCATTTT.

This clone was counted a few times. In DNA form, the CDR3 reads TGTGCCACCAGACAGGGTGAGAACACTGAAGCTTTCTTT. Its protein is CATRQGENTEAFF. The rearrangement uses TRBV19 and TRBJ1-1, with TRBD1 matching 7 bases. Trimming took 10 bases from V and 1 from J; bases not matched to a gene: 6. The CDR3 runs to 13 residues. CDR1 and CDR2 from the germline V gene are LNHDA and SQIVND (reference sequence).

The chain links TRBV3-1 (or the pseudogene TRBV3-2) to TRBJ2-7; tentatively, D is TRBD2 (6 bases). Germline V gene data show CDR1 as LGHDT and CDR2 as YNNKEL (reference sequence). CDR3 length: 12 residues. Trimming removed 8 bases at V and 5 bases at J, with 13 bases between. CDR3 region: CASALGGDEQYF. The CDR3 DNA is TGTGCCAGCGCGCTGGGAGGAGACGAGCAGTACTTC.

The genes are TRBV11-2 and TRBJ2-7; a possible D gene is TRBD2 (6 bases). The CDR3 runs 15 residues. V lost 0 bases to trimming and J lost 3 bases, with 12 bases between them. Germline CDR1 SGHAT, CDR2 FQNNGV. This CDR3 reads CASSLDPGVHYEQYF. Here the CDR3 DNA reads TGTGCCAGCAGCTTAGATCCGGGGGTTCACTACGAGCAGTACTTC. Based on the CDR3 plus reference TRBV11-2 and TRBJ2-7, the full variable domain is EAGVAQSPRYKIIEKRQSVAFWCNPISGHATLYWYQQILGQGPKLLIQFQNNGVVDDSQLPKDRFSAERLKGVDSTLKIQPAKLEDSAVYLCASSLDPGVHYEQYFGPGTRLTVT.

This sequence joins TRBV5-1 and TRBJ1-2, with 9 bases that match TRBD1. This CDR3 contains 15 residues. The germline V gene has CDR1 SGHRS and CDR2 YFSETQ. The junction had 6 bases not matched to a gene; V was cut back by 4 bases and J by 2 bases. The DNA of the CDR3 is TGCGCCAGCAGCCTAGGGACAGGGCTCAACTATGGCTACACCTTC. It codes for CASSLGTGLNYGYTF.

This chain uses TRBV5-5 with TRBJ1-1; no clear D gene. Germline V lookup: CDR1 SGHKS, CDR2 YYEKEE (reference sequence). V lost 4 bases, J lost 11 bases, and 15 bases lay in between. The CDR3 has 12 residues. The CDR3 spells CASSQSTVSAFF. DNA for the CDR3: TGTGCCAGCAGCCAATCGACGGTGAGTGCTTTCTTT.

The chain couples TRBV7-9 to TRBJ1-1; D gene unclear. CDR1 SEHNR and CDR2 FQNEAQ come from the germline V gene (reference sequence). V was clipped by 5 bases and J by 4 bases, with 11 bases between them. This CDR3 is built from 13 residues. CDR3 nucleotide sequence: TGTGCCAGCAGCCCCCTTGGAGGCACTGAAGCTTTCTTT. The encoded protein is CASSPLGGTEAFF.

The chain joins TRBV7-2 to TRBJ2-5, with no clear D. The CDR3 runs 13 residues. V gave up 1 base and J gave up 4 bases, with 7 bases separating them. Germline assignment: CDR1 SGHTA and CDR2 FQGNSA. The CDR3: CASSLVGIETQYF. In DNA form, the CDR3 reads TGTGCCAGCAGCTTAGTAGGGATAGAGACCCAGTACTTC.

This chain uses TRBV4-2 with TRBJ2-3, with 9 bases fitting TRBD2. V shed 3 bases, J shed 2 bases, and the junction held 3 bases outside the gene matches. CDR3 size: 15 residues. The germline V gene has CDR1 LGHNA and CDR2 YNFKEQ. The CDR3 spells CASSHGGGATDTQYF. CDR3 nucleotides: TGTGCCAGCAGCCACGGCGGGGGGGCCACAGATACGCAGTATTTT.

CDR3 in DNA: TGTGCCAGCAGCCAAGTTGTTAGCGGGGCCGGAGAGACCCAGTACTTC. Translation gives CASSQVVSGAGETQYF. The J gene is TRBJ2-5, the V gene TRBV3-1 (or the pseudogene TRBV3-2), with 8 positions matching TRBD2. The junction had 8 bases not matched to a gene; V was cut back by 1 base and J by 4 bases. The CDR3 contains 16 residues. CDR1 is LGHDT and CDR2 is YNNKEL in the germline V gene (reference sequence).

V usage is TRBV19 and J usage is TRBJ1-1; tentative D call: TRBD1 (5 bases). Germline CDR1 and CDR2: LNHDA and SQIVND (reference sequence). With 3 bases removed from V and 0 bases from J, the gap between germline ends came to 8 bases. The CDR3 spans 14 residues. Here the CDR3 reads CASSMGGMNTEAFF. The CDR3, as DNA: TGTGCCAGTAGTATGGGGGGAATGAACACTGAAGCTTTCTTT.

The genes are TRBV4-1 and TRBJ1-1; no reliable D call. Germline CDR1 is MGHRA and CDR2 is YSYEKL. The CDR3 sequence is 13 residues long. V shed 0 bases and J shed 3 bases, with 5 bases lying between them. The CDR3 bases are TGCGCCAGCAGCCAAGACAGCGACACTGAAGCTTTCTTT. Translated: CASSQDSDTEAFF.

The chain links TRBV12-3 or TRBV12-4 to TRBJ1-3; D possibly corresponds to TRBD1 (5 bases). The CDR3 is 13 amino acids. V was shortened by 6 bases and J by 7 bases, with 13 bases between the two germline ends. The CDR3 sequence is CASSLGRGNTIYF. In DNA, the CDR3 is TGTGCCAGCAGCCTAGGACGGGGGAACACCATATATTTT.

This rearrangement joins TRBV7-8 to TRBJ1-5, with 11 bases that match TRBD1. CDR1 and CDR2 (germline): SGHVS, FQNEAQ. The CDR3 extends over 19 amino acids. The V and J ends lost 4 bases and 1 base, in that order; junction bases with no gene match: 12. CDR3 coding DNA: TGTGCCAGCAGCTGGCGTCCGGGGACAGGGGGAAGAAGCAATCAGCCCCAGCATTTT. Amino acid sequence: CASSWRPGTGGRSNQPQHF.

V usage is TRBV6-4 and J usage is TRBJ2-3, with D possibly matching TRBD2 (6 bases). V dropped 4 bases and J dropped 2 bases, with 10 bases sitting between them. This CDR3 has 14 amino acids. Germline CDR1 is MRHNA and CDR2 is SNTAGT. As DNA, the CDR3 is TGTGCCAGCAGTGGCGGGGATGACACAGATACGCAGTATTTT. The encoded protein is CASSGGDDTDTQYF.

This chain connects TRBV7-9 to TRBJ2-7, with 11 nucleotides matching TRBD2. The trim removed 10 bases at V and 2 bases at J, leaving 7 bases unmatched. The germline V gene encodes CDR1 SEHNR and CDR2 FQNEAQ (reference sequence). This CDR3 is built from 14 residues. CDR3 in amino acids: CATTTSGATYEQYF. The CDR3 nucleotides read TGTGCCACAACGACTAGCGGGGCTACCTACGAGCAGTACTTC.

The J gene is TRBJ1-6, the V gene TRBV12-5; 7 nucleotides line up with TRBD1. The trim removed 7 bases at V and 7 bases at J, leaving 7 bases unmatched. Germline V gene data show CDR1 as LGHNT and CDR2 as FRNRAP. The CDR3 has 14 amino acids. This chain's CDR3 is CASAIRDSNSPLHF. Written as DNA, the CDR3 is TGTGCTAGTGCAATCCGGGACAGCAATTCACCCCTCCACTTT.

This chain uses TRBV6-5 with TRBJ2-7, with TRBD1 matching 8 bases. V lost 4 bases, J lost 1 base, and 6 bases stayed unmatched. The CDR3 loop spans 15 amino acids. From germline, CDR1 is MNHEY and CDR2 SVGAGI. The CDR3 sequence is CASSFGQGASYEQYF. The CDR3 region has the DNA TGTGCCAGCAGTTTCGGACAGGGCGCATCCTACGAGCAGTACTTC.

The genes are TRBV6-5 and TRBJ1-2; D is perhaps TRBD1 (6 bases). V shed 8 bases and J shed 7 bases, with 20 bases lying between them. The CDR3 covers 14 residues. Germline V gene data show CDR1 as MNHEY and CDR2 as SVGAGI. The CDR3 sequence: CASGIGGGVVGYTF. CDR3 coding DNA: TGTGCCAGCGGAATAGGGGGAGGGGTAGTTGGCTACACCTTC.

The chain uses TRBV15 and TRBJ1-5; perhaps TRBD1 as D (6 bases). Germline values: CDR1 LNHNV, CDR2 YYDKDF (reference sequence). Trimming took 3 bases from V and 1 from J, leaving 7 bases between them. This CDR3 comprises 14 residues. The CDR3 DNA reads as TGTGCCACCAGCAGTGGACAGAGCAATCAGCCCCAGCATTTT. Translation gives CATSSGQSNQPQHF.

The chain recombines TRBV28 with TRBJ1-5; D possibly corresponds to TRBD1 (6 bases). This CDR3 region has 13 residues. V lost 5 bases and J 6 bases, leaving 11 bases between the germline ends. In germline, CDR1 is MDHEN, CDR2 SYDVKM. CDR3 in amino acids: CASSQQGFQPQHF. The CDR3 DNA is TGTGCCAGCAGTCAACAGGGTTTTCAGCCCCAGCATTTT.

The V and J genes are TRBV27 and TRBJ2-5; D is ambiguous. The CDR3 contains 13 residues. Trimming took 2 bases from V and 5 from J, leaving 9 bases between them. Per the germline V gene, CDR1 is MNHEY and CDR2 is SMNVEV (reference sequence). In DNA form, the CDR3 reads TGTGCCAGCAGTTTAGAGCTGGGGGAGACCCAGTACTTC. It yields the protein CASSLELGETQYF.

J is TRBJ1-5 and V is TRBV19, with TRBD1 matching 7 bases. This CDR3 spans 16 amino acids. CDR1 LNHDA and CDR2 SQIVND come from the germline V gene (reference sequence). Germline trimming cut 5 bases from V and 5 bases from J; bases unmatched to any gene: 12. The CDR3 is CASSLRQGVDDQPQHF. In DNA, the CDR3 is TGTGCCAGTAGTCTACGGCAGGGGGTCGACGATCAGCCCCAGCATTTT. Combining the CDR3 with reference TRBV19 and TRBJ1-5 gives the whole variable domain DGGITQSPKYLFRKEGQNVTLSCEQNLNHDAMYWYRQDPGQGLRLIYYSQIVNDFQKGDIAEGYSVSREKKESFPLTVTSAQKNPTAFYLCASSLRQGVDDQPQHFGDGTRLSIL.

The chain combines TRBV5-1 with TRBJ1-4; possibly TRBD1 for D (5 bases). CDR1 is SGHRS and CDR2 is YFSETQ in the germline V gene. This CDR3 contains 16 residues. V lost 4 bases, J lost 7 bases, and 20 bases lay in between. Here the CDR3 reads CASSAGFGQGGEKLFF. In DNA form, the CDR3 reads TGCGCCAGCAGCGCGGGTTTTGGGCAGGGAGGTGAAAAACTGTTTTTT. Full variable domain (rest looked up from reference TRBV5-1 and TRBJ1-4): KAGVTQTPRYLIKTRGQQVTLSCSPISGHRSVSWYQQTPGQGLQFLFEYFSETQRNKGNFPGRFSGRQFSNSRSEMNVSTLELGDSALYLCASSAGFGQGGEKLFFGSGTQLSVL.